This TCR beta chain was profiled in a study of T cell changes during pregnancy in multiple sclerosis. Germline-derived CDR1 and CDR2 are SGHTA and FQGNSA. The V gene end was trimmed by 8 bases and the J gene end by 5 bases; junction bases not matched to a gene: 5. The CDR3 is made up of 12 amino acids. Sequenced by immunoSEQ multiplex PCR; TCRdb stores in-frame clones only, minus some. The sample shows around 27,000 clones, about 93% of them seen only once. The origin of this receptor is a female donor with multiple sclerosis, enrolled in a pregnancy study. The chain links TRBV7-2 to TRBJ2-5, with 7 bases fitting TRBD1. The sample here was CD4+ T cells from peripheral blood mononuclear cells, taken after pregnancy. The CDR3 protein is CASRQGSETQYF. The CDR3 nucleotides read TGTGCCAGCCGACAGGGTTCGGAGACCCAGTACTTC.